One sample yielded the 28 T cell receptor beta chains listed below, sequenced in a study of T cell repertoires in cytomegalovirus infection. TCRdb redid the calling of the reads with MiXCR, one entry per CDR3 protein. The data hold roughly 600,000 distinct CDR3 sequences, with 20% to 25% observed a single time. The sample taken for sequencing was CD8+ T cells from PBMCs. All receptors come from a human donor in good health (CMV status not recorded). Some clones in this sample may be carry-over from other donors' samples.

The chain couples TRBV9 to TRBJ2-1; the match to TRBD2 covers 12 bases. J gave up 5 bases and V 0 bases, and 3 bases lay outside the gene matches. CDR3 length: 16 amino acids. Germline V gene data show CDR1 as SGDLS and CDR2 as YYNGEE. CDR3 sequence reads: CASSVELAGGDNEQFF. The DNA for the CDR3 is TGTGCCAGCAGCGTAGAGCTAGCGGGGGGGGACAATGAGCAGTTCTTC.

This clonotype has at least ten counts. This chain uses TRBV12-3 or TRBV12-4 with TRBJ1-5, with 7 bases lining up with TRBD1. There are 14 residues in the CDR3. Losses at the gene ends were 7 bases for V and 7 bases for J; bases not matched to a gene: 10. The CDR3: CASTRDSTTQPQHF. The CDR3 DNA is TGTGCCAGCACCCGGGACAGCACTACCCAGCCCCAGCATTTT.

The V gene is TRBV5-6, the J gene TRBJ2-1; D is tentatively TRBD1 or TRBD2 (5 bases each). The V end was cut by 6 bases, the J end by 4 bases, with 17 bases between. The CDR3 covers 15 residues. Germline CDR1 and CDR2: SGHDT and YYEEEE. Written as DNA, the CDR3 is TGTGCCAGCACCGTGGGACGGTTACGTTACAATGAGCAGTTCTTC. This codes for CASTVGRLRYNEQFF.

Points on this clonotype: This may be a read error: a much more frequent sequence differs by one nucleotide. The chain carries TRBV6-8 and TRBJ1-1, with 7 nucleotides matching TRBD1. The V gene end was trimmed by 2 bases and the J gene end by 12 bases; junction bases not matched to a gene: 9. Germline V gene data show CDR1 as MNHGY and CDR2 as SAAAGT. This CDR3 contains 13 residues. DNA of the CDR3: TGTGCCAGCAGTTACGACAGGGCAGACACAACTTTCTTT. It codes for CASSYDRADTTFF.

This chain joins TRBV9 and TRBJ2-2; D may correspond to TRBD1 or TRBD2 (6 bases each). CDR1 SGDLS and CDR2 YYNGEE come from the germline V gene. Trimming took off 4 bases at V and 4 bases at J, with 20 bases between the two ends. The CDR3 is 17 residues long. CDR3: CASSPGSWGAATGELFF. DNA of the CDR3: TGTGCCAGCAGCCCTGGATCTTGGGGGGCGGCCACCGGGGAGCTGTTTTTT.

CDR3 DNA sequence: TGTGCCAGCAGCTACGGGGGGCCTGGAACTGAAGCTTTCTTT. Protein sequence: CASSYGGPGTEAFF. The rearrangement links TRBV13 to TRBJ1-1, with D tentatively TRBD1 (6 bases). There are 14 residues in the CDR3. CDR1 and CDR2 (germline): PRHDT, FYEKMQ (reference sequence). Trimming cost V 4 bases and J 5 bases, with 14 bases left between them.

This clonotype was seen many times. The J gene is TRBJ2-1, the V gene TRBV29-1; 10 bases line up with TRBD1. V shed 3 bases, J shed 7 bases, and the junction held 9 bases outside the gene matches. Germline V lookup: CDR1 SQVTM, CDR2 ANQGSEA. The CDR3 runs 15 residues. CDR3 region: CSVEWLDRGWNEQFF. Here the CDR3 DNA reads TGCAGCGTTGAGTGGCTGGACAGGGGGTGGAATGAGCAGTTCTTC.

This clonotype has ten or more counts. The chain couples TRBV4-1 to TRBJ2-3, with 7 positions matching TRBD2. Trimming removed 1 base from V and 3 bases from J; junction bases left unmatched: 4. CDR1 is MGHRA, CDR2 YSYEKL, per germline. This CDR3 contains 15 residues. In nucleotides, the CDR3 is TGCGCCAGCAGCCAAGGGACTAGGTTAACAGATACGCAGTATTTT. Protein: CASSQGTRLTDTQYF.

As regards this clonotype: Given the absence of the conserved phenylalanine or tryptophan at the CDR3 end, a read error is likely. The chain employs TRBV7-9 and TRBJ1-1; 7 bases align to TRBD1. This CDR3 has 14 residues. Germline V gives CDR1 SEHNR, CDR2 FQNEAQ (reference sequence). The J segment lost 1 base and the V segment lost 5 bases, leaving 4 bases of the junction unmatched. The DNA for the CDR3 is TGTGCCAGCAGCCCCGGACAGGCGAACACTGAAGCTTTCTTA. Encoded protein: CASSPGQANTEAFL.

Many counts were recorded for this clonotype. CDR3: CASSLGVRGDNQPQHF. The CDR3 nucleotides are TGTGCCAGCAGCTTAGGGGTGCGGGGGGACAATCAGCCCCAGCATTTT. V gene TRBV7-6 combines with J gene TRBJ1-5; D possibly corresponds to TRBD1 (5 bases). The CDR3 has 16 amino acids. In germline, CDR1 is SGHVS, CDR2 FNYEAQ. With 1 base removed from V and 3 bases from J, the gap between germline ends came to 13 bases.

The rearrangement joins TRBV5-4 to TRBJ2-1; possible D gene TRBD1, 6 bases. CDR3 length: 13 amino acids. Trimming left V 4 bases short and J 5 bases short, with 10 bases between. Looked up from germline, CDR1 is SGHNT and CDR2 is YYREEE (reference sequence). The CDR3 DNA follows: TGTGCCAGCAGCGAGGGGGACCACAATGAGCAGTTCTTC. This codes for CASSEGDHNEQFF.

The genes are TRBV6-1 and TRBJ2-5; the D gene is possibly TRBD1 (5 bases). Germline CDR1 reads MNHNS; CDR2 reads SASEGT. Deletions cut 5 bases from V and 1 base from J, with 11 bases between. The CDR3 sequence is 14 residues long. CDR3 sequence (DNA): TGTGCCAGCAGTTGGCAAGGGGCCCAAGAGACCCAGTACTTC. It encodes CASSWQGAQETQYF.

The table lists this clonotype with a few counts. V and J are TRBV5-5 and TRBJ1-1, with 7 bases identical to TRBD1. The V and J ends lost 3 bases and 1 base, in that order; junction bases with no gene match: 6. CDR1 is SGHKS and CDR2 is YYEKEE in the germline V gene (reference sequence). The CDR3 consists of 15 residues. The CDR3 here is CASSSTGTENTEAFF. CDR3 DNA sequence: TGTGCCAGCAGCTCGACCGGGACAGAGAACACTGAAGCTTTCTTT. The whole variable domain, filled in from reference TRBV5-5 and TRBJ1-1, reads DAGVTQSPTHLIKTRGQQVTLRCSPISGHKSVSWYQQVLGQGPQFIFQYYEKEERGRGNFPDRFSARQFPNYSSELNVNALLLGDSALYLCASSSTGTENTEAFFGQGTRLTVV.

This clonotype has ten or more counts. The chain recombines TRBV7-9 with TRBJ1-5, with 9 bases lining up with TRBD1. The V gene's germline CDR1 is SEHNR and CDR2 FQNEAQ (reference sequence). The V gene end was trimmed by 0 bases and the J gene end by 3 bases; junction bases not matched to a gene: 9. This CDR3 has 18 residues. In nucleotides, the CDR3 is TGTGCCAGCAGCTTAGCGGGTGGGACAGGGATCGACAATCAGCCCCAGCATTTT. It codes for CASSLAGGTGIDNQPQHF.

The genes are TRBV10-3 and TRBJ1-1, with 7 bases matching TRBD1. Germline V gene lookup returns CDR1 ENHRY and CDR2 SYGVKD. V shed 2 bases, J shed 1 base, and the junction held 4 bases outside the gene matches. CDR3 size: 15 residues. The CDR3 spells CAISELTGKNTEAFF. The CDR3 region has the DNA TGTGCCATCAGTGAGCTGACAGGGAAGAACACTGAAGCTTTCTTT.

The chain combines TRBV27 with TRBJ1-1; D call uncertain. This CDR3 region has 16 residues. Trimming took 5 bases from V and 4 from J, leaving 20 bases between them. Germline CDR1 reads MNHEY; CDR2 reads SMNVEV (reference sequence). The DNA of the CDR3 is TGTGCCAGCAGTCCGGGTATGAACGTGATGAGCACTGAAGCTTTCTTT. It yields the protein CASSPGMNVMSTEAFF.

This clonotype appeared once. The chain has TRBV2 and TRBJ2-1; D might be TRBD2 (7 bases). V shed 6 bases and J shed 6 bases, with 12 bases lying between them. Germline CDR1 is SNHLY and CDR2 is FYNNEI. The CDR3 runs to 13 residues. CDR3 sequence (DNA): TGTGCCAGCAGGGGGGGGGCCCCCAATGAGCAGTTCTTC. The encoded protein is CASRGGAPNEQFF.

V usage is TRBV10-3 and J usage is TRBJ2-1; TRBD2 agrees at 12 bases. Germline CDR1 ENHRY, CDR2 SYGVKD. The CDR3 length is 15 residues. V shed 7 bases and J 3 bases; nucleotides not matched to a gene: 4. The CDR3 nucleotides are TGTGCCATCACCAGACTAGCGGGGGACTACAATGAGCAGTTCTTC. Protein sequence: CAITRLAGDYNEQFF.

On this clonotype: Possible read error: a much larger clone is one base away. V and J are TRBV10-3 and TRBJ2-7, with D perhaps TRBD1 (5 bases). Germline V gene data show CDR1 as ENHRY and CDR2 as SYGVKD. This CDR3 has 16 amino acids. The V end lost 6 bases, the J end lost 2 bases, and 20 bases lay between the germline ends. The CDR3 bases are TGTGCCATCAGCGGTTGGACATGGGAAACCGCCTACGAGCAGTACTTC. Its translation: CAISGWTWETAYEQYF.

This clonotype was counted at least ten times. The CDR3: CASSSKETQYF. CDR3 nucleotides: TGTGCCAGCAGCTCTAAAGAGACCCAGTACTTC. The chain uses TRBV7-6 and TRBJ2-5; D remains unclear. CDR1 and CDR2 (germline): SGHVS, FNYEAQ. The germline V and J ends were trimmed by 4 bases and 3 bases, with 3 bases remaining between them. The CDR3 spans 11 residues.

This clonotype was observed many times. V and J are TRBV7-2 and TRBJ2-7, with D perhaps matching TRBD2 (7 bases). V shed 5 bases and J shed 3 bases, with 14 bases lying between them. Per germline, CDR1 SGHTA and CDR2 FQGNSA. The CDR3 loop spans 14 amino acids. The CDR3, as DNA: TGTGCCAGCAGCCTGGGGGGGGCATACTACGAGCAGTACTTC. Translated, it gives CASSLGGAYYEQYF.

The chain joins TRBV28 to TRBJ1-5, with D maybe TRBD1 (5 bases). Per the germline V gene, CDR1 is MDHEN and CDR2 is SYDVKM. V dropped 4 bases and J dropped 6 bases, with 13 bases sitting between them. The CDR3 has 14 residues. CDR3 protein: CASSSSRVTQPQHF. The CDR3 DNA reads as TGTGCCAGCAGTTCAAGCAGGGTAACTCAGCCCCAGCATTTT.

The J gene is TRBJ2-1, the V gene TRBV24-1; 7 bases are shared with TRBD1. CDR1 and CDR2 from the germline V gene are KGHDR and SFDVKD. The CDR3 has 15 amino acids. V was clipped by 8 bases and J by 3 bases; unmatched bases: 9. CDR3: CATKQNGDSYNEQFF. The CDR3 DNA reads as TGTGCCACCAAACAAAACGGGGACAGCTACAATGAGCAGTTCTTC.

This clonotype was counted ten times or more. The gene calls are TRBV10-3 and TRBJ2-3, with 7 bases matching TRBD1. Germline CDR1 ENHRY, CDR2 SYGVKD. This CDR3 contains 13 residues. The ends lost 8 bases at V and 3 bases at J; junction bases unmatched: 5. CDR3 bases: TGTGCCATCGCAGGGGGTGGTACAGATACGCAGTATTTT. It is translated as CAIAGGGTDTQYF.

The sample holds many counts of this clonotype. V is TRBV7-8 and J is TRBJ2-5; D unclear. The germline V gene has CDR1 SGHVS and CDR2 FQNEAQ. With 5 bases removed from V and 2 bases from J, the gap between germline ends came to 12 bases. The length of the CDR3 is 14 residues. As DNA, the CDR3 is TGTGCCAGCAGCCCGCCCCAAGTTCAAGAGACCCAGTACTTC. Amino acids: CASSPPQVQETQYF.

This clonotype showed up just a few times. V and J are TRBV20-1 and TRBJ2-3, with 11 bases aligning to TRBD2. V trimming: 6 bases; J trimming: 7 bases; junction bases outside the gene matches: 9. The CDR3 has 14 amino acids. CDR1 is DFQATT and CDR2 is SNEGSKA in the germline V gene (reference sequence). In DNA, the CDR3 is TGCAGTGCCCCTGAGCTAGCGGGGGGTTATACGCAGTATTTT. This gives the protein CSAPELAGGYTQYF.

This clonotype was seen a few times. The gene calls are TRBV10-3 and TRBJ2-7; 7 bases agree with TRBD1. The germline gives CDR1 ENHRY, CDR2 SYGVKD. The CDR3 sequence is 15 residues long. With 6 bases clipped from V and 3 bases from J, the junction kept 11 bases outside the gene matches. The CDR3 DNA sequence: TGTGCCATCAGGGGGGACAGCAGGCTGGGCTACGAGCAGTACTTC. Translating gives CAIRGDSRLGYEQYF.

This clonotype has a count of ten or more. The genes are TRBV7-9 and TRBJ2-1; 9 bases line up with TRBD2. The trim removed 5 bases at V and 5 bases at J, leaving 10 bases unmatched. This CDR3 has 16 residues. Per germline, CDR1 SEHNR and CDR2 FQNEAQ (reference sequence). The CDR3 DNA reads TGTGCCAGCAGCCCCCATGATAGCGGGGGAAACAATGAGCAGTTCTTC. Protein sequence: CASSPHDSGGNNEQFF.